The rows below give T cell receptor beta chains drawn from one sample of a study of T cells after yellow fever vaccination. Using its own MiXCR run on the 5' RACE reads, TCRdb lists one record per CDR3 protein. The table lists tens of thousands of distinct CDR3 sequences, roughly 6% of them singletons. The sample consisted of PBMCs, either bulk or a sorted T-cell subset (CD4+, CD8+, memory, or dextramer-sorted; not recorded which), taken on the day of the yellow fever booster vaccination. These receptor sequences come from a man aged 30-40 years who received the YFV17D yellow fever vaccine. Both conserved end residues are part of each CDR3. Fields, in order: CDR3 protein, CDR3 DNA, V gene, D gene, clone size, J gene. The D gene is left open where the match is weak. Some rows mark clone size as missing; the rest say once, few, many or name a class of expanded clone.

CASSLGQAGQPQHF,TGTGCCAGCAGCTTAGGGCAGGCCGGGCAGCCCCAGCATTTT,TRBV7-2,NA,few,TRBJ1-5
CASSRQITDTQYF,TGTGCCAGCAGTCGCCAAATCACAGATACGCAGTATTTT,TRBV12-3/TRBV12-4,NA,many,TRBJ2-3
CAISPGQGARGNTEAFF,TGTGCCATCAGCCCGGGACAGGGGGCCAGAGGGAACACTGAAGCTTTCTTT,TRBV10-3,TRBD1,many,TRBJ1-1
CASSSPPGGLRETQYF,TGTGCCAGCAGCTCCCCTCCGGGGGGGCTACGAGAGACCCAGTACTTC,TRBV7-2,TRBD2,many,TRBJ2-5
CASSLAQGLDLTDTQYF,TGTGCCAGCAGCTTAGCGCAGGGCCTAGACCTAACAGATACGCAGTATTTT,TRBV7-2,NA,many,TRBJ2-3
CASRPRGGIYNEQFF,TGTGCCAGTAGGCCTAGGGGAGGTATATACAATGAGCAGTTCTTC,TRBV19,NA,few,TRBJ2-1
CAISDGDTQYF,TGTGCCATCAGTGATGGGGATACGCAGTATTTT,TRBV10-3,NA,many,TRBJ2-3
CATGGPKNTEAFF,TGTGCCACCGGGGGACCGAAGAACACTGAAGCTTTCTTT,TRBV24-1,NA,many,TRBJ1-1
CASSSLTIRGSMYEQYF,TGTGCCAGCAGCTCGTTGACCATTCGAGGTTCGATGTACGAGCAGTACTTC,TRBV7-2,NA,NA,TRBJ2-7
CASSPGGPVEQFF,TGTGCCAGCAGCCCCGGGGGGCCAGTCGAGCAGTTCTTC,TRBV7-9,NA,NA,TRBJ2-1
CASSSRKTVNYGYTF,TGTGCCAGCAGCTCGAGGAAGACGGTTAACTATGGCTACACCTTC,TRBV13,NA,many,TRBJ1-2
CASRQGSNQPQHF,TGTGCCAGCCGACAGGGAAGCAATCAGCCCCAGCATTTT,TRBV28,TRBD1,NA,TRBJ1-5
CASSQDRDTGANVLTF,TGCGCCAGCAGCCAAGATCGGGACACTGGGGCCAACGTCCTGACTTTC,TRBV4-3,NA,NA,TRBJ2-6
CASNPGDARGYGYTF,TGTGCCAGCAATCCAGGGGACGCCCGGGGCTATGGCTACACCTTC,TRBV12-3/TRBV12-4,NA,few,TRBJ1-2
CASNSASSYNEQFF,TGCGCCAGCAATTCCGCGAGCTCCTACAATGAGCAGTTCTTC,TRBV23-1,NA,many,TRBJ2-1